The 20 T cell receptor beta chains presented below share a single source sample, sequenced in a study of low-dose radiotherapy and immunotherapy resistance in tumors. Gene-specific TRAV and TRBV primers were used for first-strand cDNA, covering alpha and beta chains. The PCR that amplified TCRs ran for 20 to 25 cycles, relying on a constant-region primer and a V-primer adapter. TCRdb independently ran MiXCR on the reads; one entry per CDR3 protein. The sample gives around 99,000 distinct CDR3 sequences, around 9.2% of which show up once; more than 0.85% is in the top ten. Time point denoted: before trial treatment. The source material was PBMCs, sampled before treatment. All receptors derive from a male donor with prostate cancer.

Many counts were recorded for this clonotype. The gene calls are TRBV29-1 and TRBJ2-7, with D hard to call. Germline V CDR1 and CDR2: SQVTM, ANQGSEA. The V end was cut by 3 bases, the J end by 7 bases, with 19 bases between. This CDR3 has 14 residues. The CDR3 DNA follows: TGCAGCGTTGAGGTATACACTGGAGAAGGGGAGCAGTACTTC. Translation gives CSVEVYTGEGEQYF.

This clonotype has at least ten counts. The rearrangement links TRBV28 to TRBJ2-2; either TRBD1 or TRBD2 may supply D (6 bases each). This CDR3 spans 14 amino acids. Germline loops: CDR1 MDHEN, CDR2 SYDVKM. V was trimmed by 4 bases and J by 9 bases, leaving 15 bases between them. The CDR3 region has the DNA TGTGCCAGCAGTTCTCGACGGGGGCTCCGGGAGCTGTTTTTT. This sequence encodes CASSSRRGLRELFF.

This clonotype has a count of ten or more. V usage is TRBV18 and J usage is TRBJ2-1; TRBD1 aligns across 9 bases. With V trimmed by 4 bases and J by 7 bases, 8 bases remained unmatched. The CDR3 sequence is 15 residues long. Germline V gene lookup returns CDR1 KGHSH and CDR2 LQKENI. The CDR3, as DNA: TGTGCCAGCTCACACACAGGGGGCCTGGGGAATGAGCAGTTCTTC. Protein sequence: CASSHTGGLGNEQFF.

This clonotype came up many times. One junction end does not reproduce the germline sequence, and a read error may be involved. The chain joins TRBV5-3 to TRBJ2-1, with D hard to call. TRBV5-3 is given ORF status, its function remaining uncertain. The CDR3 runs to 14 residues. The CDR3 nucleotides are TGTGCCAGCAGCTACGGTACTCGGGCCAATGAGCAGTTCTTC. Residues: CASSYGTRANEQFF.

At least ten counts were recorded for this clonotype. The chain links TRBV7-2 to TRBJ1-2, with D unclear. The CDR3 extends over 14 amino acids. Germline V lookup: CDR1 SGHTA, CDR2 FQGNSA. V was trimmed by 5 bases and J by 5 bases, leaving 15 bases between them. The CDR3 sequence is CASSLEGQTYGYTF. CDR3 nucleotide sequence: TGTGCCAGCAGCCTAGAGGGTCAGACGTATGGCTACACCTTC.

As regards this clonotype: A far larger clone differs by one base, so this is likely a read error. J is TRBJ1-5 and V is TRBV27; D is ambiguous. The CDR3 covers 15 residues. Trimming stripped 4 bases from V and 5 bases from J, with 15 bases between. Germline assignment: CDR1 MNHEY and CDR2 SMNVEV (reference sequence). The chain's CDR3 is CASSWTDTRYQPQHF. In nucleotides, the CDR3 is TGTGCCAGCAGTTGGACTGATACTAGGTATCAGCCCCAGCATTTT.

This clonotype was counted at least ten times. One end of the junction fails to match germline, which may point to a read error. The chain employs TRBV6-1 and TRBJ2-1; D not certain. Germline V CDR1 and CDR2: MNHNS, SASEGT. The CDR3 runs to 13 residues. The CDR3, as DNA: TGTGCCAGCAGGGAGCCGGGCCCTCGCTTATTGTCCTTC. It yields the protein CASREPGPRLLSF.

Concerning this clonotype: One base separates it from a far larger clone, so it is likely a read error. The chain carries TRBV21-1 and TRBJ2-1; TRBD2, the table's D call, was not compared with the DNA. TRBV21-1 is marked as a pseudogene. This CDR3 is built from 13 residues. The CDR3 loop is CASLRLAAYEQFF. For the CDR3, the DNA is TGTGCCAGCCTCCGACTAGCCGCCTACGAGCAGTTCTTC.

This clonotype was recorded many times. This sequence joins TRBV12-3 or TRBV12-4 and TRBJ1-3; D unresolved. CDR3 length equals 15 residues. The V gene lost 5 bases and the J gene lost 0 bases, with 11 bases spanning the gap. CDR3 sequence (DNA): TGTGCCAGCAGTCCCGACGCGGGCTCTGGAAACACCATATATTTT. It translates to CASSPDAGSGNTIYF.

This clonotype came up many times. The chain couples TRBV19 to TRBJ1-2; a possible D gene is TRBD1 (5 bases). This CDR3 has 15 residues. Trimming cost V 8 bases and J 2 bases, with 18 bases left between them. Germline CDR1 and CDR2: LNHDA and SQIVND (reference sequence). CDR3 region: CASFGEQQGNYGYTF. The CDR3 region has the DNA TGTGCCAGTTTCGGAGAGCAGCAGGGCAACTATGGCTACACCTTC.

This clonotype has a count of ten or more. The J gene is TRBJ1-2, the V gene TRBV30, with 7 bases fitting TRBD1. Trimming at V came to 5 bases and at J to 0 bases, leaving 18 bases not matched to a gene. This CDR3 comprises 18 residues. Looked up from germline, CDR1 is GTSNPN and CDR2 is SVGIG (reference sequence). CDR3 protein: CAWEPLSGRGYTNYGYTF. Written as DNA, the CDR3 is TGTGCCTGGGAGCCCCTATCCGGCAGGGGGTATACTAACTATGGCTACACCTTC.

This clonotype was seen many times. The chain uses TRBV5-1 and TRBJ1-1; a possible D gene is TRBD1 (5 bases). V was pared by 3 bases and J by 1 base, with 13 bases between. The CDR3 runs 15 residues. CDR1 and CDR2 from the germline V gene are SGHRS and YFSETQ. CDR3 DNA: TGCGCCAGCAGCTCACTCGACGGGGGGAACACTGAAGCTTTCTTT. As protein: CASSSLDGGNTEAFF.

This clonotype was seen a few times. CDR3 residues: CASSLPRTGANVLTF. The CDR3 coding sequence is TGTGCCAGCAGTTTACCTCGGACCGGGGCCAACGTCCTGACTTTC. The chain joins TRBV12-3 or TRBV12-4 to TRBJ2-6; no clear D. V was cut by 2 bases and J by 4 bases, with 9 bases left in between. The CDR3 has 15 amino acids.

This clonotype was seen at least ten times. CDR3 residues: CASSTGTSGSDEQYF. CDR3 sequence (DNA): TGTGCCAGCAGCACGGGGACTAGCGGGAGCGACGAGCAGTACTTC. V and J are TRBV5-3 and TRBJ2-7; 14 nucleotides agree with TRBD2. TRBV5-3 is an ORF for which the function is uncertain. The CDR3 runs to 15 residues. J lost 5 bases, V lost 8 bases, and 9 bases had no gene match.

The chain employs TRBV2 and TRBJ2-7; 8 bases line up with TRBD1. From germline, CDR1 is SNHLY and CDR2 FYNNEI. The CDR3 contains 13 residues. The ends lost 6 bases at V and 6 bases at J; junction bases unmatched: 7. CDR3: CASSRTGTGEQYF. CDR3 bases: TGTGCCAGCAGCCGGACAGGGACTGGCGAGCAGTACTTC. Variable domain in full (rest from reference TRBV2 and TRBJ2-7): EPEVTQTPSHQVTQMGQEVILRCVPISNHLYFYWYRQILGQKVEFLVSFYNNEISEKSEIFDDQFSVERPDGSNFTLKIRSTKLEDSAMYFCASSRTGTGEQYFGPGTRLTVT.

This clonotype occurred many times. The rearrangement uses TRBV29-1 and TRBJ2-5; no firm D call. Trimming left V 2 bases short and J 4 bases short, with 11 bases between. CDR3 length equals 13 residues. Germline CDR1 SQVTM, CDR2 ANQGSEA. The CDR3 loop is CSVERHTGETQYF. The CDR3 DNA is TGCAGCGTTGAACGGCACACGGGAGAGACCCAGTACTTC.

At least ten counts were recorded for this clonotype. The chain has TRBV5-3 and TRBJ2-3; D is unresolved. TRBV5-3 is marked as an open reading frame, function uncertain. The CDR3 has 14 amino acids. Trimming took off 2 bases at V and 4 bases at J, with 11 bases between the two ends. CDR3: CARSLGASSDTQYF. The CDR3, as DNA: TGTGCCAGAAGCTTAGGCGCATCTTCAGATACGCAGTATTTT.

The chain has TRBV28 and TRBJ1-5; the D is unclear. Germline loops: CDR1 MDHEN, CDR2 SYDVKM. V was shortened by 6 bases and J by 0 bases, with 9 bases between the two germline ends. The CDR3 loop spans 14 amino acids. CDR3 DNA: TGTGCCAGCAGGAGAGGCTATAGCAATCAGCCCCAGCATTTT. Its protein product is CASRRGYSNQPQHF.

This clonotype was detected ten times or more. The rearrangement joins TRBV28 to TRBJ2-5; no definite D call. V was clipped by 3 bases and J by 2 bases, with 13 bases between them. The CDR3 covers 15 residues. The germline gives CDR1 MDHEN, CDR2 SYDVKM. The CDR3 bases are TGTGCCAGCAGTTTGACGATCGAGTCACAAGAGACCCAGTACTTC. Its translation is CASSLTIESQETQYF.

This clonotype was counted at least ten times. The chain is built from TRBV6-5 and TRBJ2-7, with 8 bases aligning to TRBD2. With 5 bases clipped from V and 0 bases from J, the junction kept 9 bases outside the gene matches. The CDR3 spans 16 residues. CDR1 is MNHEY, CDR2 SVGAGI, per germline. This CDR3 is CASSQTLAAISYEQYF. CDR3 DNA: TGTGCCAGCAGTCAAACACTAGCGGCTATCTCCTACGAGCAGTACTTC.